The clone carrying this T cell receptor (beta chain) was observed a few times. These data are taken from a study of T-cell memory formation after mild COVID-19. Study-level background: Largely, TCR clusters stayed within a single donor.

TCRdb reprocessed the 5' RACE reads via MiXCR and lists one record per CDR3 protein. The sample has under 450,000 distinct CDR3 sequences, about 22% seen once; the top ten hold under 15%. The length of the CDR3 is 16 residues. Trimming pared 3 bases from V and 3 bases from J, leaving 15 bases between. Germline lookup yields CDR1 LNHDA and CDR2 SQIVND (reference sequence). V and J are TRBV19 and TRBJ2-4; the D call may be TRBD1 or TRBD2 (5 bases each). The sequencing sample was made of PBMCs or a T cell subset sorted from them (not recorded which). This receptor was obtained from an adult woman who had mild COVID-19 (a few samples of this study predate the infection). Cell type and time point are not known. This CDR3 is CASSIGTGHGKNIQYF. In nucleotides, the CDR3 is TGTGCCAGTAGTATCGGGACGGGTCATGGCAAAAACATTCAGTACTTC.